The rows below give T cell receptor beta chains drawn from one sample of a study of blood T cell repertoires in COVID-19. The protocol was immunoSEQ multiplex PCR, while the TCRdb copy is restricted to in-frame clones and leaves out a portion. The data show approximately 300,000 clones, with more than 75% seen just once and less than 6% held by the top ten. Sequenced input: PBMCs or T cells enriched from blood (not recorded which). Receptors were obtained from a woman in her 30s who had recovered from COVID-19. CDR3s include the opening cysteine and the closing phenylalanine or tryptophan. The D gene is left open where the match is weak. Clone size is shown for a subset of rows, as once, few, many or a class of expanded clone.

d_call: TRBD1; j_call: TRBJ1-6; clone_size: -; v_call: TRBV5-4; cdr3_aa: CASSGDRVNSPLHF; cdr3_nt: TGTGCCAGCAGCGGGGACAGGGTGAATTCACCCCTCCACTTT
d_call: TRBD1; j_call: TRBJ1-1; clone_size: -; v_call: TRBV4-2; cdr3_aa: CASSPRTGRTEAFF; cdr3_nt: TGTGCCAGCAGCCCGAGGACAGGGAGGACTGAAGCTTTCTTT
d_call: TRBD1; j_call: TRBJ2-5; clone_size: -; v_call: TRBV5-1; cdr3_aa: CASRTFAGTGIQETQYF; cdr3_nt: TGCGCCAGCCGAACATTTGCCGGGACAGGGATTCAAGAGACCCAGTACTTC
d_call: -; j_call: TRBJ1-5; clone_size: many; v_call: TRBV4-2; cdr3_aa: CASSQDYGTNQPQHF; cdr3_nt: TGTGCCAGCAGCCAAGATTATGGGACAAATCAGCCCCAGCATTTT
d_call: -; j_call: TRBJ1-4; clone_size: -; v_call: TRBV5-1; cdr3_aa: CASSLGLASEKLFF; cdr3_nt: TGCGCCAGCAGCTTGGGCCTGGCTAGTGAAAAACTGTTTTTT
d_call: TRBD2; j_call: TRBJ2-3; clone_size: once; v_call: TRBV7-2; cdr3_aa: CASNPGLAADTQYF; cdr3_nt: TGTGCCAGCAACCCCGGACTAGCGGCAGATACGCAGTATTTT
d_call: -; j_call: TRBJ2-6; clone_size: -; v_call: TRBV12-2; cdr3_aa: CASRPLPSGANVLTF; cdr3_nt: TGTGCAAGTCGCCCCCTTCCCTCTGGGGCCAACGTCCTGACTTTC
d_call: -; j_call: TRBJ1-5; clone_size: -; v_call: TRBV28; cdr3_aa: CASSFLVEWENSNQPQHF; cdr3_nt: TGTGCCAGCAGTTTTCTCGTTGAGTGGGAGAATAGCAATCAGCCCCAGCATTTT
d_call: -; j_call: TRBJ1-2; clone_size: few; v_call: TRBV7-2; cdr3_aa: CASSSGGGDYGYTF; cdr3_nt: TGTGCCAGCAGCTCCGGTGGGGGGGACTATGGCTACACCTTC
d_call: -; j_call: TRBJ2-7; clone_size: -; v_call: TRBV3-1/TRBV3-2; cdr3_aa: CASSQDILAGSYEQYF; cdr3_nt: TGTGCCAGCAGCCAAGATATCCTAGCTGGATCCTACGAGCAGTACTTC
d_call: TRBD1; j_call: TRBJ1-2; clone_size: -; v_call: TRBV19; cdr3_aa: CASSKYRDRYTF; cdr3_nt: TGTGCCAGTAGTAAGTACCGGGACAGGTACACCTTC
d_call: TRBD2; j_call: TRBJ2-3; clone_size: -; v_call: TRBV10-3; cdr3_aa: CAIRDGEAGRDTQYF; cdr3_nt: TGTGCCATCAGGGACGGGGAAGCGGGGAGGGATACGCAGTATTTT
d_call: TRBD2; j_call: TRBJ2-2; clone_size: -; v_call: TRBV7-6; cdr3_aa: CASSRVNSGRPNTGELFF; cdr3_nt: TGTGCCAGCAGCCGAGTGAATAGCGGGCGGCCTAACACCGGGGAGCTGTTTTTT
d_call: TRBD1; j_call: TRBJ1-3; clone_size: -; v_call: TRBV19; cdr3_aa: CASSKQGRNTIYF; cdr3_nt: TGTGCCAGTAGCAAACAGGGGCGAAACACCATATATTTT
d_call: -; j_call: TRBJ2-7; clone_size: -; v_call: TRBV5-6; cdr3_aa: CASSSVEYEQYF; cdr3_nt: TGTGCCAGCAGCTCGGTGGAGTACGAGCAGTACTTC
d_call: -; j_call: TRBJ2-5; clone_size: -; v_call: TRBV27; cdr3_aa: CASSSRETQYF; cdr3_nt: TGTGCCAGCAGTTCTAGGGAGACCCAGTACTTC
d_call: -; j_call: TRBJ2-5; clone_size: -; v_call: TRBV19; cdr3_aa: CASSIGAGWETQYF; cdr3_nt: TGTGCCAGTAGTATAGGGGCAGGCTGGGAGACCCAGTACTTC
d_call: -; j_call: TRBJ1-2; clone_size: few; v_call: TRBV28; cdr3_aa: CAISWAGLGYGYTF; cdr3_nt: TGTGCCATCAGTTGGGCGGGGCTTGGCTATGGCTACACCTTC
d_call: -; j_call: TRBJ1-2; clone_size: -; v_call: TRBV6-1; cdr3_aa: CASSDTGQGYGYTF; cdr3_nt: TGTGCCAGCAGTGACACAGGGCAGGGCTATGGCTACACCTTC
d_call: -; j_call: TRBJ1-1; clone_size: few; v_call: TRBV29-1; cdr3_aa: CSVGGGWGMNTEAFF; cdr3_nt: TGCAGCGTCGGGGGAGGATGGGGAATGAACACTGAAGCTTTCTTT
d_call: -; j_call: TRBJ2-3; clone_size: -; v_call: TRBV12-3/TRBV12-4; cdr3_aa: CASILDGTDTQYF; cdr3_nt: TGTGCCAGCATTCTAGACGGCACAGATACGCAGTATTTT
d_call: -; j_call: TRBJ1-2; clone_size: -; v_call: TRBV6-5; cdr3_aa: CASRGGPGYTF; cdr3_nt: TGTGCCAGTAGAGGTGGCCCGGGCTACACCTTC
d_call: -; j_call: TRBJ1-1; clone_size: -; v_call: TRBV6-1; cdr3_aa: CASSEVGVTEAFF; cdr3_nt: TGTGCCAGCAGTGAAGTCGGGGTTACTGAAGCTTTCTTT
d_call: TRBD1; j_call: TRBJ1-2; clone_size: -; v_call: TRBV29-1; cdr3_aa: CSVEDIRTGENYGYTF; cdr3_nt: TGCAGCGTTGAGGATATCCGGACAGGGGAGAACTATGGCTACACCTTC
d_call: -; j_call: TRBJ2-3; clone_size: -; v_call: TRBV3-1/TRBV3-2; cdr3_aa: CASSQVLASDTQYF; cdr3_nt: TGTGCCAGCAGCCAAGTACTAGCCTCAGATACGCAGTATTTT
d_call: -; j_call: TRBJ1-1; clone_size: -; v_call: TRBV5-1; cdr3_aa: CASSATAGGGKNTEAFF; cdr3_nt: TGCGCCAGCAGCGCCACCGCGGGAGGGGGGAAGAACACTGAAGCTTTCTTT
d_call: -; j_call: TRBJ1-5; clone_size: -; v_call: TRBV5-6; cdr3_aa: CASSLYGGGNQPQHF; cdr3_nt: TGTGCCAGCAGCTTGTATGGGGGGGGCAATCAGCCCCAGCATTTT
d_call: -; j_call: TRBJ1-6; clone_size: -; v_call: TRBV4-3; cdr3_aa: CASSQGRGDNSPLHF; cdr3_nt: TGCGCCAGCAGCCAAGGGAGAGGAGATAATTCACCCCTCCACTTT
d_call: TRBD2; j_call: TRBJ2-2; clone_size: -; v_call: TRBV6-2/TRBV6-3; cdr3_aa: CASSYPFGGGYTGELFF; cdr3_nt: TGTGCCAGCAGTTACCCCTTTGGGGGGGGATACACCGGGGAGCTGTTTTTT
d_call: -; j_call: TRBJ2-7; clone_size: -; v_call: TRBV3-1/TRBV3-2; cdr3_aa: CASSLLQGSEQYF; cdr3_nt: TGTGCCAGCAGCCTCCTACAGGGATCCGAGCAGTACTTC
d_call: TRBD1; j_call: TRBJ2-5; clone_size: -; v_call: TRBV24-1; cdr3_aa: CATSHPGGQETQYF; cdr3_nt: TGTGCCACCAGCCATCCAGGGGGACAAGAGACCCAGTACTTC
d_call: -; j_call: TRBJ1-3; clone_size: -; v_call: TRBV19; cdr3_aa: CASSIGLIKGGSGNTIYF; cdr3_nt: TGTGCCAGTAGTATCGGTCTTATTAAGGGAGGCTCTGGAAACACCATATATTTT
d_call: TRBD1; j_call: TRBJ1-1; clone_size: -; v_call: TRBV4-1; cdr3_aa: CASSQDPTGGREAFF; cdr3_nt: TGCGCCAGCAGCCAGGACCCTACAGGGGGACGCGAAGCTTTCTTT
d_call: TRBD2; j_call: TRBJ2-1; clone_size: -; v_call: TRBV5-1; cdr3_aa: CASSIRTSGAVGKQFF; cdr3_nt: TGCGCCAGCAGCATCCGGACTAGCGGGGCCGTGGGTAAGCAGTTCTTC
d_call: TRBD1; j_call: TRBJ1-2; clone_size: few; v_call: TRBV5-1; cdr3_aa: CASSVDGTGYGYTF; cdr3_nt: TGCGCCAGCAGCGTGGATGGGACAGGGTACGGCTACACCTTC
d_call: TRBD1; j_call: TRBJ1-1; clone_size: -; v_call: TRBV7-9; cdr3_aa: CASSAGTGNTEAFF; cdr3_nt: TGTGCCAGCAGCGCCGGGACAGGGAACACTGAAGCTTTCTTT
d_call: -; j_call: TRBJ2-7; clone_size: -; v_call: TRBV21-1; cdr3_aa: CASSKALLAGGPSDEQYF; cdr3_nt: TGTGCCAGCAGCAAAGCGCTACTAGCGGGGGGGCCGAGCGACGAGCAGTACTTC